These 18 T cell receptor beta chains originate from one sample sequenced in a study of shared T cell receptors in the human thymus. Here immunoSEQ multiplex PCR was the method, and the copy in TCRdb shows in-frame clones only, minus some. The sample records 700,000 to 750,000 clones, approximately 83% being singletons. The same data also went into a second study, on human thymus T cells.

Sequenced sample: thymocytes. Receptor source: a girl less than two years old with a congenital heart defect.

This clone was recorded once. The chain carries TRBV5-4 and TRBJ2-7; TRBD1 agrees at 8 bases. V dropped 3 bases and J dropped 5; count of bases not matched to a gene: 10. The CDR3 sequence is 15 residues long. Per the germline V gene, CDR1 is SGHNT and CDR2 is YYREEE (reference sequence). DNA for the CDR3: TGTGCCAGCAGCTCCTCCCCAGGGGGCCTAAACGAGCAGTACTTC. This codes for CASSSSPGGLNEQYF.

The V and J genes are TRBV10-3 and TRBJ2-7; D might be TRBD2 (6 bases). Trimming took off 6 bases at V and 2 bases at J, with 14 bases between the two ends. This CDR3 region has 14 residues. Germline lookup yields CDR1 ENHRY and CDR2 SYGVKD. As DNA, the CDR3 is TGTGCCATCAGCGCGGGACTGATCACCTACGAGCAGTACTTC. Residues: CAISAGLITYEQYF.

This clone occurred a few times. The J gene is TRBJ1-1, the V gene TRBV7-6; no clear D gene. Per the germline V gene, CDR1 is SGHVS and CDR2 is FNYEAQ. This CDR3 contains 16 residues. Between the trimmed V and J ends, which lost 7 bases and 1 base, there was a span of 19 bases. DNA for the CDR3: TGTGCCAGCACCCTCACTGAAGCGTCGGGGAACACTGAAGCTTTCTTT. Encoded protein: CASTLTEASGNTEAFF.

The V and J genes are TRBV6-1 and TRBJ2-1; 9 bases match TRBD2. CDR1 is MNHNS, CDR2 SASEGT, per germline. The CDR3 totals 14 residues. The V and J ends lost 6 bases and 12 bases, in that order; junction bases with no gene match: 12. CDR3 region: CASSLAGAHVGQFF. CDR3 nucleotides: TGTGCCAGCAGCTTAGCGGGGGCCCATGTTGGGCAGTTCTTC.

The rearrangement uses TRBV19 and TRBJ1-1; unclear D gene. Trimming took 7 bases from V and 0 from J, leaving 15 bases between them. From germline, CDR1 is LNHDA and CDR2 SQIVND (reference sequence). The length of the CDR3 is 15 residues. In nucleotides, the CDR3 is TGTGCCAGTACCCTCACGAGAGGAGTGAACACTGAAGCTTTCTTT. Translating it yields CASTLTRGVNTEAFF.

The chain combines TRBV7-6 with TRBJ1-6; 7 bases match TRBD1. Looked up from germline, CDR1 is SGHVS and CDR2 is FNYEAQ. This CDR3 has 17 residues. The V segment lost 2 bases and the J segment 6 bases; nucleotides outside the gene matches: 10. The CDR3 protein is CASSLRGPGGINSPLHF. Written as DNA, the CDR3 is TGTGCCAGCAGCTTACGCGGGCCAGGGGGAATTAATTCACCCCTCCACTTT.

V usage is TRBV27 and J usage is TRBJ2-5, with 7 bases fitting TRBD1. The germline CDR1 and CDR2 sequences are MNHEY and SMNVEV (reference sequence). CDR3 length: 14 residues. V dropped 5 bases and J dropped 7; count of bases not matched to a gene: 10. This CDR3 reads CASSPTGRSGTQYF. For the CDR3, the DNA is TGTGCCAGCAGTCCGACAGGGAGATCCGGGACCCAGTACTTC.

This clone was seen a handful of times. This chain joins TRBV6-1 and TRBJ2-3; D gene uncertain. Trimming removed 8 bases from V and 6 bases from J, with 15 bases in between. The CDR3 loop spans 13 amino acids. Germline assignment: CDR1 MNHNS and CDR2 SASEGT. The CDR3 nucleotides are TGTGCCAGCGGAGACCCCACTAAGGATACGCAGTATTTT. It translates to CASGDPTKDTQYF.

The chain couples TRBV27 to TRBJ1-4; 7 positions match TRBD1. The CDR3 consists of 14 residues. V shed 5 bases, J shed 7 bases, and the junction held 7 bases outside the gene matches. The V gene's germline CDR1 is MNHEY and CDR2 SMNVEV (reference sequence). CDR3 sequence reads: CASSEQGLAEKLFF. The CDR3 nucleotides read TGTGCCAGCAGTGAACAGGGGCTGGCTGAAAAACTGTTTTTT.

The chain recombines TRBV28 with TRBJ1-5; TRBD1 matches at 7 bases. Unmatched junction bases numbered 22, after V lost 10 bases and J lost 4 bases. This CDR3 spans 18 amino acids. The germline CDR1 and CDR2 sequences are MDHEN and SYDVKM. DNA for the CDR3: TGTGCCATCACTCCCCGCACAGGGGTAAAGAATGGTAATCAGCCCCAGCATTTT. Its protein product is CAITPRTGVKNGNQPQHF.

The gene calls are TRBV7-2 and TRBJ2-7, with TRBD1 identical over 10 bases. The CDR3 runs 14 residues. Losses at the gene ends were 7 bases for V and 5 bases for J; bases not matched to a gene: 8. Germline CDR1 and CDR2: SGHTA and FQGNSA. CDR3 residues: CASTATGGHNEQYF. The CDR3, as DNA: TGTGCCAGCACCGCGACAGGGGGCCACAACGAGCAGTACTTC.

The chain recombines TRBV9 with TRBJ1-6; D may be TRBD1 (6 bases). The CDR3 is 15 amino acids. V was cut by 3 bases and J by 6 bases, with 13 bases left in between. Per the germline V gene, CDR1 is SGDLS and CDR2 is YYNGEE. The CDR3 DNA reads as TGTGCCAGCAGCGGCCCGGGGGGCTCTAATTCACCCCTCCACTTT. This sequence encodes CASSGPGGSNSPLHF.

CDR3 in amino acids: CASSSRTYPTGPGNTIYF. In nucleotides, the CDR3 is TGTGCCAGCAGCTCGAGGACCTATCCTACAGGGCCGGGAAACACCATATATTTT. J is TRBJ1-3 and V is TRBV7-9, with D perhaps TRBD1 (6 bases). Germline CDR1 SEHNR, CDR2 FQNEAQ (reference sequence). The V and J ends lost 4 bases and 4 bases respectively, with 23 bases between them. CDR3 length equals 18 residues.

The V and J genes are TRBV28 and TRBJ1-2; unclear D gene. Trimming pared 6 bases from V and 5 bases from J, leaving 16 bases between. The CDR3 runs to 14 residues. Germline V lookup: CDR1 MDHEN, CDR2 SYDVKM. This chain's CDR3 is CASRTRILGYGYTF. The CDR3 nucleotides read TGTGCCAGCAGGACTCGGATCCTCGGGTATGGCTACACCTTC.

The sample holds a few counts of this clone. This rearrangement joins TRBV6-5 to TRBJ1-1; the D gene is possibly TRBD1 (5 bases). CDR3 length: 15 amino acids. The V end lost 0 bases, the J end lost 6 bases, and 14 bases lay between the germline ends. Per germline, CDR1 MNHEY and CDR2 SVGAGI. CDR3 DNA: TGTGCCAGCAGTTACTCGAGTCAGGGCGATTCTGAAGCTTTCTTT. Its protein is CASSYSSQGDSEAFF.

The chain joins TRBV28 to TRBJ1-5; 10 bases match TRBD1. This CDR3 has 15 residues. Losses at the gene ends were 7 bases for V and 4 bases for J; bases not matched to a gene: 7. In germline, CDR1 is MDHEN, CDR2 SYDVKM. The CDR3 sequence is CASISRDRGNQPQHF. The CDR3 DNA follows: TGTGCCAGCATAAGCCGGGACAGGGGAAATCAGCCCCAGCATTTT.

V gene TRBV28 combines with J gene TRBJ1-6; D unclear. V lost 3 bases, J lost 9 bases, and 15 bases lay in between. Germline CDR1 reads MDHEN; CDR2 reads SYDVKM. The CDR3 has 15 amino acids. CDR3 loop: CASSFEVPGSSPLHF. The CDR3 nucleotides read TGTGCCAGCAGTTTTGAGGTTCCGGGGAGTTCACCCCTCCACTTT.

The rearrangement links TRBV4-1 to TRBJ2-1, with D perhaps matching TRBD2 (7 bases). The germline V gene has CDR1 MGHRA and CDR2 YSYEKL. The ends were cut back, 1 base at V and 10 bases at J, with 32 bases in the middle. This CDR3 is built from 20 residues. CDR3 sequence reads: CASSQGSKGWGTEGGGEQFF. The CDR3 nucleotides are TGCGCCAGCAGCCAAGGATCGAAAGGTTGGGGGACCGAGGGGGGAGGGGAGCAGTTCTTC.